What follows are 16 T cell receptor beta chains derived from one specimen sequenced in a study of CD8 T cells in ankylosing spondylitis (dated by TCRdb to between 2016 and 2019). The antigens these receptors bind are not known. Broad study findings and their caveats: Blood from ankylosing spondylitis patients appeared to be characterized by a TCR beta motif made up of under 10 highly homologous amino acid variants.

Receptor libraries were prepared by 5' RACE. The instrument was an Illumina HiSeq 2500. TCRdb took the public reads, trimmed them with fastp at Q25, ran MiXCR for clone calling and kept in-frame beta chains. Records with the same CDR3 protein are collapsed into one entry carrying the most frequent genes and DNA. The sample profile shows fewer than 550,000 distinct CDR3 sequences; less than 6% of them were found once. The ten largest clonotypes hold around 3.6% of the sample. The material sequenced was blood, either unsorted or a sorted T cell fraction (not recorded which). These receptors were collected from a male donor with ankylosing spondylitis.

This clonotype has ten or more counts. The gene calls are TRBV9 and TRBJ2-3; the D is unclear. Trimming took 0 bases from V and 5 from J, leaving 4 bases between them. The CDR3 spans 12 residues. Germline values: CDR1 SGDLS, CDR2 YYNGEE. The CDR3 spells CASSVVIDTQYF. CDR3 sequence (DNA): TGTGCCAGCAGCGTAGTAATAGATACGCAGTATTTT.

This clonotype was detected ten times or more. The rearrangement uses TRBV20-1 and TRBJ1-5, with D maybe TRBD1 (5 bases). Germline CDR1 and CDR2: DFQATT and SNEGSKA (reference sequence). The length of the CDR3 is 13 residues. V was shortened by 1 base and J by 5 bases, with 9 bases between the two germline ends. The chain's CDR3 is CSARGQGYQPQHF. DNA of the CDR3: TGCAGTGCTAGAGGGCAGGGATATCAGCCCCAGCATTTT.

Many counts were recorded for this clonotype. The CDR3 nucleotides read TGTGCCAGCAGCCAAGGACAGGCCGGCGAGCAGTACTTC. This translates into CASSQGQAGEQYF. The chain recombines TRBV6-2 or TRBV6-3 with TRBJ2-7; 7 nucleotides align to TRBD1. The CDR3 extends over 13 amino acids. Germline V gives CDR1 MNHEY, CDR2 SVGEGT. With V trimmed by 6 bases and J by 6 bases, 8 bases remained unmatched.

This clonotype was observed at least ten times. The chain uses TRBV6-2 or TRBV6-3 and TRBJ1-2; D is perhaps TRBD1 (5 bases). Per germline, CDR1 MNHEY and CDR2 SVGEGT. The CDR3 totals 15 residues. The V end lost 5 bases, the J end lost 8 bases, and 21 bases lay between the germline ends. CDR3 in DNA: TGTGCCAGCAGTAAGGACTACTCCCCGAACAGGGGCTACACCTTC. It codes for CASSKDYSPNRGYTF.

This rearrangement joins TRBV2 to TRBJ2-2; D call uncertain. The CDR3 is 11 amino acids. Between the trimmed V and J ends, which lost 5 bases and 9 bases, there was a span of 7 bases. Germline CDR1 and CDR2: SNHLY and FYNNEI. The CDR3 nucleotides read TGTGCCAGCAGTCCGTTCAGGGAGCTGTTTTTT. Protein: CASSPFRELFF.

This clonotype was counted between two and nine times. J is TRBJ2-6 and V is TRBV7-2; no definite D call. Germline V gives CDR1 SGHTA, CDR2 FQGNSA. Trimming cost V 4 bases and J 4 bases, with 5 bases left between them. The CDR3 has 13 amino acids. CDR3 loop: CASSSRGANVLTF. CDR3 sequence (DNA): TGTGCCAGCAGCTCTCGCGGGGCCAACGTCCTGACTTTC.

The J gene is TRBJ2-5, the V gene TRBV6-5, with TRBD2 matching 7 bases. The CDR3 is 15 residues long. Trimming took 2 bases from V and 1 from J; bases not matched to a gene: 4. Germline CDR1 and CDR2: MNHEY and SVGAGI. The CDR3 DNA reads TGTGCCAGCAGTTACCGGGGGGTTACCCAAGAGACCCAGTACTTC. Its protein is CASSYRGVTQETQYF.

This clonotype was counted a few times. V gene TRBV30 combines with J gene TRBJ2-7, with D perhaps TRBD2 (5 bases). This CDR3 contains 14 residues. With 6 bases removed from V and 0 bases from J, the gap between germline ends came to 15 bases. The germline gives CDR1 GTSNPN, CDR2 SVGIG (reference sequence). The CDR3 region has the DNA TGTGCCTGCAAGACCGGGGTACTCTCCTACGAGCAGTACTTC. Its translation: CACKTGVLSYEQYF.

The table lists this clonotype with many counts. The genes are TRBV27 and TRBJ1-1; no firm D call. This CDR3 spans 12 amino acids. Germline CDR1 and CDR2: MNHEY and SMNVEV (reference sequence). V shed 6 bases and J shed 1 base, with 6 bases lying between them. CDR3 coding DNA: TGTGCCAGCAGGGTGGGGAACACTGAAGCTTTCTTT. It specifies CASRVGNTEAFF.

This clonotype has at least ten counts. The chain recombines TRBV5-5 with TRBJ2-1; 7 bases map to TRBD1. The CDR3 totals 16 residues. Trimming removed 4 bases from V and 1 base from J; junction bases left unmatched: 8. Germline V gene data show CDR1 as SGHKS and CDR2 as YYEKEE (reference sequence). CDR3 sequence: CASSLTGAPSYNEQFF. Written as DNA, the CDR3 is TGTGCCAGCAGCCTAACAGGGGCTCCGTCCTACAATGAGCAGTTCTTC.

This clonotype was counted at least ten times. The chain couples TRBV20-1 to TRBJ2-7; D gene uncertain. From germline, CDR1 is DFQATT and CDR2 SNEGSKA (reference sequence). The CDR3 has 11 amino acids. V lost 3 bases and J 7 bases, leaving 10 bases between the germline ends. CDR3 bases: TGCAGTGCTAGCGGAAACGGGGAGCAGTACTTC. Translating gives CSASGNGEQYF.

V gene TRBV4-2 combines with J gene TRBJ2-3; TRBD2 might be the D (7 bases). This CDR3 spans 16 amino acids. Germline V gene sequence: CDR1 LGHNA, CDR2 YNFKEQ. V was shortened by 0 bases and J by 2 bases, with 12 bases between the two germline ends. CDR3 sequence: CASSQDRGGPTDTQYF. As DNA, the CDR3 is TGTGCCAGCAGCCAAGATAGGGGGGGACCCACAGATACGCAGTATTTT.

In this sample, this clonotype turned up a few times. The J gene is TRBJ2-7, the V gene TRBV7-2; 7 bases line up with TRBD1. The CDR3 length is 14 residues. In germline, CDR1 is SGHTA, CDR2 FQGNSA. J gave up 3 bases and V 5 bases, and 7 bases lay outside the gene matches. CDR3 DNA sequence: TGTGCCAGCAGCCCCTCGACAGGGCTCTACGAGCAGTACTTC. Its translation is CASSPSTGLYEQYF.

This clonotype came up many times. V is TRBV5-6 and J is TRBJ2-5; TRBD1 is a possible D gene (6 bases). The V gene lost 3 bases and the J gene lost 4 bases, with 10 bases spanning the gap. The germline gives CDR1 SGHDT, CDR2 YYEEEE. The CDR3 is 13 residues long. The CDR3 coding sequence is TGTGCCAGCAGCTGGGGGCTTAGAGAGACCCAGTACTTC. Translating gives CASSWGLRETQYF.

This clonotype came up a few times. The chain carries TRBV7-9 and TRBJ2-5; D is possibly TRBD1 (7 bases). There are 17 residues in the CDR3. Germline V gene lookup returns CDR1 SEHNR and CDR2 FQNEAQ (reference sequence). Trimming took off 2 bases at V and 2 bases at J, with 18 bases between the two ends. This CDR3 reads CASSLPPQAGGQETQYF. Here the CDR3 DNA reads TGTGCCAGCAGCTTACCCCCACAGGCAGGGGGGCAAGAGACCCAGTACTTC.

This clonotype has ten or more counts. V and J are TRBV12-3 or TRBV12-4 and TRBJ1-5; no firm D call. CDR3 length: 13 amino acids. V was cut by 6 bases and J by 4 bases, with 10 bases left in between. Here the CDR3 reads CASSRVWNQPQHF. The CDR3 coding sequence is TGTGCCAGCAGCCGGGTCTGGAATCAGCCCCAGCATTTT.